This T cell receptor beta chain was identified during a study of blood T cells in healthy people across ages. The second PCR ran roughly 7 to 12 cycles with a sample-barcoded 5' primer and J-beta primers. TCRdb used MiXCR to reprocess the 5' RACE reads, holding one entry per CDR3 protein. The profile shows approximately 960,000 distinct CDR3 sequences, 25% to 35% of them singletons. This CDR3 contains 13 residues. Germline assignment: CDR1 SQVTM and CDR2 ANQGSEA. V lost 6 bases, J lost 4 bases, and 15 bases lay in between. This sample was also put to use in a study of T cells of mothers and their children.

The sample was blood. The chain has TRBV29-1 and TRBJ2-5; D is tentatively TRBD1 or TRBD2 (5 bases each). The TCR comes from a woman between 40 and 55 years old in good health. The CDR3 DNA is TGCAGCGTGACGTATCCAGGGAGAGAGACCCAGTACTTC. Translated: CSVTYPGRETQYF.